The 17 T cell receptor beta chains below come from one sample, sequenced in a study of T cell repertoires in cytomegalovirus infection. TCRdb re-analysed the reads in MiXCR, keeping a single row per CDR3 protein. The data show 630,000 or so distinct CDR3 sequences, 24% seen once. Sequences were obtained from CD8+ T cells from PBMCs. These receptors came from a human donor in good health (CMV status not recorded). Some clones in this sample may be carry-over from other donors' samples.

The genes are TRBV6-2 or TRBV6-3 and TRBJ2-3; D gene ambiguous. This CDR3 contains 19 residues. V was shortened by 2 bases and J by 2 bases, with 23 bases between the two germline ends. Germline V gene data show CDR1 as MNHEY and CDR2 as SVGEGT. The CDR3 loop reads CASSYGMTSIAILTDTQYF. The CDR3 DNA follows: TGTGCCAGCAGTTACGGAATGACGTCCATAGCCATCCTCACAGATACGCAGTATTTT.

V usage is TRBV20-1 and J usage is TRBJ2-7; 8 bases line up with TRBD1. Germline V gene data show CDR1 as DFQATT and CDR2 as SNEGSKA (reference sequence). The V and J ends lost 3 bases and 1 base, in that order; junction bases with no gene match: 5. CDR3 length: 14 residues. CDR3 bases: TGCAGTGCTAGTTGGACAGGGTTATCCTACGAGCAGTACGTC. Protein sequence: CSASWTGLSYEQYV.

Of note for this clonotype: A much more abundant neighbour one base away suggests this may be a read error. The rearrangement uses TRBV2 and TRBJ1-1; D might be TRBD1 (6 bases). Germline lookup yields CDR1 SNHLY and CDR2 FYNNEI. The CDR3 is made up of 12 amino acids. The V gene lost 9 bases and the J gene lost 1 base, with 9 bases spanning the gap. The CDR3 spells CARKQGNTEAFF. The CDR3 nucleotides are TGTGCCAGGAAACAGGGGAACACTGAAGCTTTCTTT.

Ten or more counts support this clonotype. The rearrangement uses TRBV27 and TRBJ2-2; no clear D gene. There are 14 residues in the CDR3. The germline V and J ends were trimmed by 4 bases and 0 bases, with 6 bases remaining between them. CDR1 and CDR2 from the germline V gene are MNHEY and SMNVEV (reference sequence). The CDR3 reads CASSYSTNTGELFF. CDR3 DNA: TGTGCCAGCAGTTACTCCACGAACACCGGGGAGCTGTTTTTT.

This clonotype was seen repeatedly, ten times or more. V and J are TRBV7-6 and TRBJ2-2; 8 bases are shared with TRBD1. Looked up from germline, CDR1 is SGHVS and CDR2 is FNYEAQ. The CDR3 has 16 residues. Losses at the gene ends were 5 bases for V and 4 bases for J; bases not matched to a gene: 9. The CDR3 here is CASSNSDREFTGELFF. In DNA, the CDR3 is TGTGCCAGCAGCAACTCGGACAGGGAGTTCACCGGGGAGCTGTTTTTT. Full variable domain (remainder filled in from reference TRBV7-6 and TRBJ2-2): GAGVSQSPRYKVTKRGQDVALRCDPISGHVSLYWYRQALGQGPEFLTYFNYEAQQDKSGLPNDRFSAERPEGSISTLTIQRTEQRDSAMYRCASSNSDREFTGELFFGEGSRLTVL.

In its sample, this clonotype was seen many times. V gene TRBV19 combines with J gene TRBJ2-1; the D is unclear. Germline V gene data show CDR1 as LNHDA and CDR2 as SQIVND (reference sequence). The V gene lost 1 base and the J gene lost 0 bases, with 7 bases spanning the gap. This CDR3 comprises 15 residues. The CDR3 region has the DNA TGTGCCAGTAGTATAGGCGTTAGCTCCTACAATGAGCAGTTCTTC. Protein sequence: CASSIGVSSYNEQFF.

The rearrangement uses TRBV20-1 and TRBJ2-2; TRBD2 agrees at 7 bases. The germline CDR1 and CDR2 sequences are DFQATT and SNEGSKA (reference sequence). The CDR3 is made up of 16 amino acids. The V gene end was trimmed by 1 base and the J gene end by 3 bases; junction bases not matched to a gene: 8. The CDR3, as DNA: TGCAGTGCTAGAGTAAATTCAGGGAGGGACACCGGGGAGCTGTTTTTT. This codes for CSARVNSGRDTGELFF.

The chain links TRBV12-3 or TRBV12-4 to TRBJ2-1; no firm D call. Trimming stripped 2 bases from V and 8 bases from J, with 25 bases between. CDR3 length: 18 residues. In DNA, the CDR3 is TGTGCCAGCAGTTTAACCCCCGTTGGTGGGTCGGAAGAGTATGAGCAGTTCTTC. Amino acids: CASSLTPVGGSEEYEQFF.

There are a few counts of this clonotype. The chain carries TRBV27 and TRBJ2-2; 10 nucleotides align to TRBD1. J was trimmed by 5 bases and V by 3 bases; bases with no gene match: 9. There are 17 residues in the CDR3. Germline V gene data show CDR1 as MNHEY and CDR2 as SMNVEV (reference sequence). The CDR3 DNA is TGTGCCAGCAGTTTCGGTGCAGGGGACAGGGGAACCGGGGAGCTGTTTTTT. This encodes CASSFGAGDRGTGELFF.

This sequence joins TRBV20-1 and TRBJ1-2; 7 positions match TRBD1. Per germline, CDR1 DFQATT and CDR2 SNEGSKA (reference sequence). The CDR3 length is 16 residues. J lost 4 bases, V lost 4 bases, and 15 bases had no gene match. CDR3 loop: CSAILDTTGRVYGYTF. The CDR3 DNA follows: TGCAGTGCTATCCTCGATACGACAGGGAGAGTCTATGGCTACACCTTC.

The CDR3 bases are TGTGCCAGCAGTTTATTACAGGGGTCCCCTTACGAGCAGTACTTC. Its translation: CASSLLQGSPYEQYF. The chain has TRBV6-6 and TRBJ2-7; 7 bases match TRBD1. Germline values: CDR1 MNHNY, CDR2 SVGAGI (reference sequence). The CDR3 contains 15 residues. V lost 4 bases and J lost 4; bases outside the gene matches: 10.

This clonotype was counted at least ten times. This chain connects TRBV6-2 or TRBV6-3 to TRBJ2-1; tentatively, D is TRBD1 (6 bases). Deletions cut 10 bases from V and 8 bases from J, with 18 bases between. Germline V gene data show CDR1 as MNHEY and CDR2 as SVGEGT. This CDR3 is 13 amino acids long. The CDR3 DNA follows: TGTGCCACCTCCAGGGGTGTAGACGATGAGCAGTTCTTC. Its protein is CATSRGVDDEQFF.

This clonotype was seen a few times. The chain uses TRBV28 and TRBJ2-4; unclear D gene. V was cut by 1 base and J by 0 bases, with 4 bases left in between. Germline values: CDR1 MDHEN, CDR2 SYDVKM. This CDR3 region has 14 residues. CDR3 coding DNA: TGTGCCAGCAGTTTATTATTAGCCAAAAACATTCAGTACTTC. It specifies CASSLLLAKNIQYF.

Many counts were recorded for this clonotype. The chain links TRBV4-1 to TRBJ1-1; no definite D call. This CDR3 comprises 14 residues. V gave up 0 bases and J gave up 7 bases, with 12 bases separating them. Germline CDR1 and CDR2: MGHRA and YSYEKL. This chain's CDR3 is CASSQESGSGEAFF. The CDR3 nucleotides read TGCGCCAGCAGCCAAGAATCCGGGTCCGGTGAAGCTTTCTTT.

This clonotype has only a few counts. The chain recombines TRBV6-2 or TRBV6-3 with TRBJ2-7, with 7 nucleotides matching TRBD1. Trimming took 0 bases from V and 8 from J; bases not matched to a gene: 13. Germline V gives CDR1 MNHEY, CDR2 SVGEGT. The CDR3 covers 16 residues. The CDR3 DNA reads TGTGCCAGCAGTTACTCGAAGTCCGTGGGGACAGAGAAGCAGTACGTC. Its translation is CASSYSKSVGTEKQYV.

This clonotype has a handful of counts. The chain combines TRBV28 with TRBJ2-3; D call uncertain. The CDR3 is made up of 14 amino acids. CDR1 MDHEN and CDR2 SYDVKM come from the germline V gene. Trimming pared 2 bases from V and 2 bases from J, leaving 8 bases between. As DNA, the CDR3 is TGTGCCAGCAGTTTAGATCTGAACACAGATACGCAGTATTTT. It yields the protein CASSLDLNTDTQYF. The full variable domain, in which reference TRBV28 and TRBJ2-3 provide the parts outside the CDR3, is DVKVTQSSRYLVKRTGEKVFLECVQDMDHENMFWYRQDPGLGLRLIYFSYDVKMKEKGDIPEGYSVSREKKERFSLILESASTNQTSMYLCASSLDLNTDTQYFGPGTRLTVL.

A remark on this clonotype: The conserved phenylalanine or tryptophan is not found at the CDR3 terminus, so this likely reflects a read error. The CDR3 DNA sequence: TGTGCCAGCAGTGGTAGCGGGGGGGCGCATGAGCAGTTCCTC. Its translation is CASSGSGGAHEQFL. The chain combines TRBV2 with TRBJ2-1, with 11 bases fitting TRBD2. Germline-derived CDR1 and CDR2 are SNHLY and FYNNEI. The CDR3 loop spans 14 amino acids. V was pared by 4 bases and J by 8 bases, with 4 bases of the junction left unmatched.